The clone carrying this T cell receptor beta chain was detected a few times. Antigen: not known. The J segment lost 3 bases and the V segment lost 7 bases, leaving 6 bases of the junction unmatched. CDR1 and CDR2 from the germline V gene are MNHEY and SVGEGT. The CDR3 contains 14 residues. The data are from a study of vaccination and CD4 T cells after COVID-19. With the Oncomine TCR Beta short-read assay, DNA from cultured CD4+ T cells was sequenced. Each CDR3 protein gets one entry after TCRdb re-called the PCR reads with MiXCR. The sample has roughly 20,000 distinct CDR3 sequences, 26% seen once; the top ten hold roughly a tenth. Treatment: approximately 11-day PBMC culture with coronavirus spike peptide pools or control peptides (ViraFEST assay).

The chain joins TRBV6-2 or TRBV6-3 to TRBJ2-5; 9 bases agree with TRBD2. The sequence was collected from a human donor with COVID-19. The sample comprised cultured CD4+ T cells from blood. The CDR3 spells CASIRGGEEETQYF. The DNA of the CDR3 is TGTGCCAGCATCCGCGGGGGGGAGGAAGAGACCCAGTACTTC.